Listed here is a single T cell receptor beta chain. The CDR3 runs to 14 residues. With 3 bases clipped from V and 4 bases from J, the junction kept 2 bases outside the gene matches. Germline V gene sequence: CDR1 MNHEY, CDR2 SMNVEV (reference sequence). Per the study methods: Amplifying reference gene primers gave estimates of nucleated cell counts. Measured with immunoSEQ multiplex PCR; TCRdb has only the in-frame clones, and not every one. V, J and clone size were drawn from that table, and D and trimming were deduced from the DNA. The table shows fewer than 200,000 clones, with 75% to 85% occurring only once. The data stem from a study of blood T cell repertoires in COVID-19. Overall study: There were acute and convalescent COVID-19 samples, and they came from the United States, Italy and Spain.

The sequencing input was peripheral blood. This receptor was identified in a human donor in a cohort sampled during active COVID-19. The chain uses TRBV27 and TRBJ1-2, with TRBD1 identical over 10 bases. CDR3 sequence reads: CASSFGQGVYGYTF. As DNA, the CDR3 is TGTGCCAGCAGTTTTGGACAGGGGGTCTATGGCTACACCTTC.